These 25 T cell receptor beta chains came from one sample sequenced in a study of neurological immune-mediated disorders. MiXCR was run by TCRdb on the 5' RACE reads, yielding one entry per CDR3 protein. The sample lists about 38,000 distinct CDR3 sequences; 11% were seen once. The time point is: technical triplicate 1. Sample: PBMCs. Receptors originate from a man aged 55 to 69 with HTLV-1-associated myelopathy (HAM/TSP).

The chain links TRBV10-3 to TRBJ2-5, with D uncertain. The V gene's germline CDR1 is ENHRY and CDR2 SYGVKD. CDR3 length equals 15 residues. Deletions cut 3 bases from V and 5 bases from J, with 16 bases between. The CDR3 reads CAISEETRVMETQYF. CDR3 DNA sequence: TGTGCCATCAGTGAAGAGACACGAGTAATGGAGACCCAGTACTTC.

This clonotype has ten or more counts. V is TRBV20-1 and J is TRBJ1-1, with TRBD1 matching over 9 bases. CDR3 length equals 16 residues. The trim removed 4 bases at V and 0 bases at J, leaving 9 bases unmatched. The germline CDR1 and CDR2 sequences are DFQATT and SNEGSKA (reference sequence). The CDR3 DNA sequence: TGCAGTGCTATGTCCGGGACAGGGAACATGAACACTGAAGCTTTCTTT. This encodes CSAMSGTGNMNTEAFF.

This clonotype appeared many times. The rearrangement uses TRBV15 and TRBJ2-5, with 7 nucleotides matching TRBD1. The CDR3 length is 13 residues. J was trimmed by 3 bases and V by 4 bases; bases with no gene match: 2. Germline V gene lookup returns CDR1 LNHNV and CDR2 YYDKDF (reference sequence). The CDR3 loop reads CATSTDREETQYF. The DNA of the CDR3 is TGTGCCACCAGCACCGACAGGGAAGAGACCCAGTACTTC.

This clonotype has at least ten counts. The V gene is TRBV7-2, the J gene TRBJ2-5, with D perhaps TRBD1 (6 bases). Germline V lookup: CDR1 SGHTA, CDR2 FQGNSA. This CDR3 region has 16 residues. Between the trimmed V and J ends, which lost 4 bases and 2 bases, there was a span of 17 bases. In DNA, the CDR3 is TGTGCCAGCAGCTCCCTAAGGACAGATTCTCAAGAGACCCAGTACTTC. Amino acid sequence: CASSSLRTDSQETQYF.

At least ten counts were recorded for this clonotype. The chain's CDR3 is CSARVINTEAFF. The DNA of the CDR3 is TGCAGTGCTAGAGTGATTAACACTGAAGCTTTCTTT. The gene calls are TRBV20-1 and TRBJ1-1; D gene ambiguous. CDR1 and CDR2 (germline): DFQATT, SNEGSKA (reference sequence). The CDR3 consists of 12 residues. Trimming cost V 1 base and J 2 bases, with 5 bases left between them.

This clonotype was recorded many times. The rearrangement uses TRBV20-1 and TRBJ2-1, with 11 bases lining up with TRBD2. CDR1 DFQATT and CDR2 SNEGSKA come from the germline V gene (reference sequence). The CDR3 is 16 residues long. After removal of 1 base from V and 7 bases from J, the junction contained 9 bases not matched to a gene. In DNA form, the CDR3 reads TGCAGTGCTAGAGGAGAACTAGCGGGAGCTTTTAATGAGCAGTTCTTC. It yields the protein CSARGELAGAFNEQFF.

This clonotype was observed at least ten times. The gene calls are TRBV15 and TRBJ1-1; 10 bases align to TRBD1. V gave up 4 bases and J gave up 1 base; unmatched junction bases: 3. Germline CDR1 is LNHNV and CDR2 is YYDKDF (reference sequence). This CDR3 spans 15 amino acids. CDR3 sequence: CATSKRTGGNTEAFF. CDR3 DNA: TGTGCCACCAGCAAAAGGACAGGGGGGAACACTGAAGCTTTCTTT.

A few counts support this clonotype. CDR3 DNA sequence: TGTGCCAGCAGTACGACAGGGTCGGGCTATGGCTACACCTTC. It specifies CASSTTGSGYGYTF. This chain connects TRBV2 to TRBJ1-2; 7 bases match TRBD1. J lost 4 bases, V lost 5 bases, and 7 bases had no gene match. The CDR3 is made up of 14 amino acids. Germline CDR1 and CDR2: SNHLY and FYNNEI. Combining the CDR3 with reference TRBV2 and TRBJ1-2 gives the whole variable domain EPEVTQTPSHQVTQMGQEVILRCVPISNHLYFYWYRQILGQKVEFLVSFYNNEISEKSEIFDDQFSVERPDGSNFTLKIRSTKLEDSAMYFCASSTTGSGYGYTFGSGTRLTVV.

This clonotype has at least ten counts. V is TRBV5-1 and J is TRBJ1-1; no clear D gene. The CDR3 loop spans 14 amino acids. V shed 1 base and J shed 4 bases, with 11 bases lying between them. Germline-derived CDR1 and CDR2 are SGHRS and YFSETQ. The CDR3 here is CASSLRQRGTEAFF. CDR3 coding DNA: TGCGCCAGCAGCTTGAGGCAGAGAGGCACTGAAGCTTTCTTT.

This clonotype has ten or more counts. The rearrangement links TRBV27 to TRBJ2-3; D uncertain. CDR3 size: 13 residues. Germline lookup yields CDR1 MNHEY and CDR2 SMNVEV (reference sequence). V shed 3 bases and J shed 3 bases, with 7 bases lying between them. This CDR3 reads CASSLERTDTQYF. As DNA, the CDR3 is TGTGCCAGCAGTTTGGAGAGAACAGATACGCAGTATTTT.

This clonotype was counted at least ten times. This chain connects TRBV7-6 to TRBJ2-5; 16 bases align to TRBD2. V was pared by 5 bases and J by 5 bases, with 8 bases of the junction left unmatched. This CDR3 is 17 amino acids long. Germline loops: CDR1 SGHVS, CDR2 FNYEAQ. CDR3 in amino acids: CASSTGTSGRAGETQYF. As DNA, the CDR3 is TGTGCCAGCAGCACCGGGACTAGCGGGAGGGCCGGGGAGACCCAGTACTTC.

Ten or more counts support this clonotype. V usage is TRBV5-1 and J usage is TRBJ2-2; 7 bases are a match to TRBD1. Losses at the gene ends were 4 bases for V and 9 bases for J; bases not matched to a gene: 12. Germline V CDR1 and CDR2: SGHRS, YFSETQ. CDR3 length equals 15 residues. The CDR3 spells CASSLRQGEGRELFF. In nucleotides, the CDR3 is TGCGCCAGCAGCCTACGACAGGGTGAAGGAAGGGAGCTGTTTTTT.

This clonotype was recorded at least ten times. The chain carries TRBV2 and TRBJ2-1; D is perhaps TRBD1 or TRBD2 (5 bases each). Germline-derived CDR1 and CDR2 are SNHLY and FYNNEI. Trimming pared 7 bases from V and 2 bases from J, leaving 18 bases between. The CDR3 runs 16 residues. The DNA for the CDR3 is TGTGCCAGCACCCTCGCCGGGGCAAACACCTACAATGAGCAGTTCTTC. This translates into CASTLAGANTYNEQFF. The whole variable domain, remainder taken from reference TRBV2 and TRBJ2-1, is EPEVTQTPSHQVTQMGQEVILRCVPISNHLYFYWYRQILGQKVEFLVSFYNNEISEKSEIFDDQFSVERPDGSNFTLKIRSTKLEDSAMYFCASTLAGANTYNEQFFGPGTRLTVL.

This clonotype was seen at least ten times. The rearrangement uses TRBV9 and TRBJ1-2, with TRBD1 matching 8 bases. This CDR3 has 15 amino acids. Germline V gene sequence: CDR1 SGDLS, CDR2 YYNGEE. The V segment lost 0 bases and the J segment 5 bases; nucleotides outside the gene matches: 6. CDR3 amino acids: CASSVEAGGKYGYTF. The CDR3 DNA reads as TGTGCCAGCAGCGTAGAGGCAGGGGGCAAGTATGGCTACACCTTC.

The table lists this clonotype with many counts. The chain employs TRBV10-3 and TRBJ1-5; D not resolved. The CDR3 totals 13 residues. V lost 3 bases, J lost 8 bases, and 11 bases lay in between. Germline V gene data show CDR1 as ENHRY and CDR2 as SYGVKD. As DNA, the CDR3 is TGTGCCATCAGTGAACGGTGGGAAGAGCCCCAGCATTTT. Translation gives CAISERWEEPQHF.

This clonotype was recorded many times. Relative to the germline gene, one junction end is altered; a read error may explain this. CDR3 sequence: CASSYDKVIF. The CDR3 region has the DNA TGTGCCAGCAGTTACGACAAGGTCATCTTC. J is TRBJ1-2 and V is TRBV28; D call uncertain. From germline, CDR1 is MDHEN and CDR2 SYDVKM. This CDR3 has 10 residues.

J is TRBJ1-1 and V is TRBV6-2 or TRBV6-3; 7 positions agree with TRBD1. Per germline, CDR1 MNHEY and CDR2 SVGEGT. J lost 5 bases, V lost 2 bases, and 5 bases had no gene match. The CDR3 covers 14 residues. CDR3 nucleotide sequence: TGTGCCAGCAGTTACGGAGCAGGGGGAACTGAAGCTTTCTTT. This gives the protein CASSYGAGGTEAFF.

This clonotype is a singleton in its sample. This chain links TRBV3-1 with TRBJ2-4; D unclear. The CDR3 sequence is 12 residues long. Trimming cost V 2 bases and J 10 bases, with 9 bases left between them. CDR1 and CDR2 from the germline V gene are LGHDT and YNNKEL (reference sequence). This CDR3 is CASSQCGRIQYF. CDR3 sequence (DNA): TGTGCCAGCAGCCAATGTGGACGGATTCAGTACTTC.

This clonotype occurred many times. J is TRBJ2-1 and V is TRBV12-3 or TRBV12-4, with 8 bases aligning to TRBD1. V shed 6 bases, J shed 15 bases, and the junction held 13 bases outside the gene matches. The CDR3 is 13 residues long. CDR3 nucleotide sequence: TGTGCCAGCAGATGGGCCGCGAGACAGGGGTTGTTCTTC. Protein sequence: CASRWAARQGLFF.

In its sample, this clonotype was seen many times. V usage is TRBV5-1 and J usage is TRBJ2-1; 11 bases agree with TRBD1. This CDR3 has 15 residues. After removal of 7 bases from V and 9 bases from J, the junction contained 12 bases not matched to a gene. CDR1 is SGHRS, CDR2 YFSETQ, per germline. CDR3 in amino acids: CASSPRDRGVGEQFF. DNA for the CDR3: TGCGCCAGCTCTCCCCGGGACAGGGGGGTTGGTGAGCAGTTCTTC. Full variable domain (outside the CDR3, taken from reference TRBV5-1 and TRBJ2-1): KAGVTQTPRYLIKTRGQQVTLSCSPISGHRSVSWYQQTPGQGLQFLFEYFSETQRNKGNFPGRFSGRQFSNSRSEMNVSTLELGDSALYLCASSPRDRGVGEQFFGPGTRLTVL.

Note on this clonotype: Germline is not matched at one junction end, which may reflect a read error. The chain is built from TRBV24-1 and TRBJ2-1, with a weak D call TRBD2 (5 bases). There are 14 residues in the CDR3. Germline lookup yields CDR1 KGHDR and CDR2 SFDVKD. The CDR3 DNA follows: TGTGCAACCATTTCTTACGGAGACTACAAAGAGCAGTTCTTC. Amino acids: CATISYGDYKEQFF.

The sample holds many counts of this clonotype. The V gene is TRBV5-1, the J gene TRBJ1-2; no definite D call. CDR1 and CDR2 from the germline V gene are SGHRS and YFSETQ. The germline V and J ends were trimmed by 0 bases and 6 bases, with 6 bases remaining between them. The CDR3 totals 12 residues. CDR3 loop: CASSLAGNGYTF. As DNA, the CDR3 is TGCGCCAGCAGCTTGGCCGGGAATGGCTACACCTTC. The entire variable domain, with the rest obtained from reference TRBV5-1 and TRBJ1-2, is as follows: KAGVTQTPRYLIKTRGQQVTLSCSPISGHRSVSWYQQTPGQGLQFLFEYFSETQRNKGNFPGRFSGRQFSNSRSEMNVSTLELGDSALYLCASSLAGNGYTFGSGTRLTVV.

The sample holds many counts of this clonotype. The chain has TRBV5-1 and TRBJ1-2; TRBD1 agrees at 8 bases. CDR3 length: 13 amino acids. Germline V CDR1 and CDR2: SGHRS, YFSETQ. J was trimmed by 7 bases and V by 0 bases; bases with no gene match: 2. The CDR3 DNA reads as TGCGCCAGCAGCTTGGATCAGGGGGCTGGCTACACCTTC. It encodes CASSLDQGAGYTF.

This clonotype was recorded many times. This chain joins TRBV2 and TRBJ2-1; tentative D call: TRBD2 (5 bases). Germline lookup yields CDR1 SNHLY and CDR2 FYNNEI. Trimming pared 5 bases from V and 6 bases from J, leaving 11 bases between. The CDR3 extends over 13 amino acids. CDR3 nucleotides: TGTGCCAGCAGTTCCGTAGGGAGCAATGAGCAGTTCTTC. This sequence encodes CASSSVGSNEQFF.

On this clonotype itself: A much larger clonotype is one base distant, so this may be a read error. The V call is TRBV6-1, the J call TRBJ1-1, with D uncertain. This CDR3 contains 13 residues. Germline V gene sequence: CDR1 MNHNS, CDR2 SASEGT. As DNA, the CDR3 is TGTGCCAGCAGTGGAGGAAGGAGGACTGAAGATTTCTTT. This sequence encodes CASSGGRRTEDFF.